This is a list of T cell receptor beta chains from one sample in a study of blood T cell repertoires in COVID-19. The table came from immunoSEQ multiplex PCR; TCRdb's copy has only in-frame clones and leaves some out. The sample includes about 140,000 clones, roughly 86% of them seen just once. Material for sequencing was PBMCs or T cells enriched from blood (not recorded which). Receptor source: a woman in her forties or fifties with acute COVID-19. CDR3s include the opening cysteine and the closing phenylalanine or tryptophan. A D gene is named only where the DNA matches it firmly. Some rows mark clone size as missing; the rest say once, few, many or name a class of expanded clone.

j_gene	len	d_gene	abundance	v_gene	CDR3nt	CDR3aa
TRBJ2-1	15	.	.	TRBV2	TGTGCCAGTTACCGGCAGGGGAGCTCCTACAATGAGCAGTTCTTC	CASYRQGSSYNEQFF
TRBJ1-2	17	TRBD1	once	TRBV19	TGTGCCAGTAGTACCAGGACAGGGGGCCCAACTAACTATGGCTACACCTTC	CASSTRTGGPTNYGYTF
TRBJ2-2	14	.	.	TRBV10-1	TGCGCCAGCACCCCGGGACAAAACACCGGGGAGCTGTTTTTT	CASTPGQNTGELFF
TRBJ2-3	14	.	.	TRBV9	TGTGCCAGCAGCGTAGAGGACTACACAGATACGCAGTATTTT	CASSVEDYTDTQYF
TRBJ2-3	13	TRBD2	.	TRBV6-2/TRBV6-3	TGTGCCAGCAGTTATGGTCGGACTAGCACGCAGTATTTT	CASSYGRTSTQYF
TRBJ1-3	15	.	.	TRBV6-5	TGTGCCAGCAGACCCGGGGGGAGCTCTGGAAACACCATATATTTT	CASRPGGSSGNTIYF
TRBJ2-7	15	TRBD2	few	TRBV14	TGTGCCAGCAGCCCAACTAGCGGGAGGCAGTCCGAGCAGTACTTC	CASSPTSGRQSEQYF
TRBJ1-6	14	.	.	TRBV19	TGTGCCAGTAGTAATGTTGGGAGCAATTCACCCCTCCACTTT	CASSNVGSNSPLHF
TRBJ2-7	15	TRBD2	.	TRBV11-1	TGTGCCAGCAGCTTCTTTCCTAGCGGGACTTACGAGCAGTACTTC	CASSFFPSGTYEQYF
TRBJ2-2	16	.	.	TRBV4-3	TGCGCCAGCAGCCAAGACAGGGGGGATCGCACCGGGGAGCTGTTTTTT	CASSQDRGDRTGELFF
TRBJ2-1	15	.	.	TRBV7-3	TGTGCCAGCAGCTTAAGGGTGGGGCCGGGGGATGAGCAGTTCTTC	CASSLRVGPGDEQFF
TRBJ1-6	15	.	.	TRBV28	TGTGCCAGCACGCCTAACCGGGGGAGAGATTCACCCCTCCACTTT	CASTPNRGRDSPLHF
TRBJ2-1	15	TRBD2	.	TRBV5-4	TGTGCCAGCAGCTCTCCGGGACTAGCGAACAATGAGCAGTTCTTC	CASSSPGLANNEQFF
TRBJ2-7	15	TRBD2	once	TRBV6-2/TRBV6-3	TGTGCCAGCAGTTATCCTAGCGGGAGATCCTACGAGCAGTACTTC	CASSYPSGRSYEQYF
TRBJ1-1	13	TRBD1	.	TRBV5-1	TGCGCCAGCAACACAGGGGGAAACACTGAAGCTTTCTTT	CASNTGGNTEAFF
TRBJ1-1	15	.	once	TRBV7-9	TGTGCCAGCAGCTCTACGGGACACCTGAACACTGAAGCTTTCTTT	CASSSTGHLNTEAFF
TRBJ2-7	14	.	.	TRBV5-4	TGTGCCAGCAGCTCGACTGATTCGAGCTACGAGCAGTACTTC	CASSSTDSSYEQYF
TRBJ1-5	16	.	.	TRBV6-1	TGTGCCAGCAGTGATCGCAGGTCGACAGGAAATCAGCCCCAGCATTTT	CASSDRRSTGNQPQHF
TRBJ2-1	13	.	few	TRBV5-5	TGTGCCAGCAGCTTGGCCACCGGGGTAGAGCAGTTCTTC	CASSLATGVEQFF
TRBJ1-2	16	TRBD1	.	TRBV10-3	TGTGCCATCAGCTCGGGTAGGGGGCTCGTCGGCTATGGCTACACCTTC	CAISSGRGLVGYGYTF
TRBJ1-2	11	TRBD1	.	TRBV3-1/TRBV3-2	TGTGCCAGCAGCCAATATGGACAGGACACCTTC	CASSQYGQDTF
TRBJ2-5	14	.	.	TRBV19	TGTGCCAGTAGGGTGGGGGCCGGTGTAGAGACCCAGTACTTC	CASRVGAGVETQYF
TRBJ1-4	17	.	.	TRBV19	TGTGCCAGTAGCCGCTCAGGGGCGCGGACATTTAATGAAAAACTGTTTTTT	CASSRSGARTFNEKLFF
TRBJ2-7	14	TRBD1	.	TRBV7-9	TGTGCCAGCAGCTTAGGACAGGGGGTCTACGAGCAGTACTTC	CASSLGQGVYEQYF
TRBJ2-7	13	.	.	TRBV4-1	TGCGCCAGCAGCCAGACTAGCTCCTACGAGCAGTACTTC	CASSQTSSYEQYF
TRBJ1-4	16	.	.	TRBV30	TGTGCCTGGACCGAAGAACAGATCCCAACTAATGAAAAACTGTTTTTT	CAWTEEQIPTNEKLFF
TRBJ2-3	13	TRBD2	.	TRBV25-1	TGTGCCAGCAGTGAGCCCGGGAGGGATACGCAGTATTTT	CASSEPGRDTQYF
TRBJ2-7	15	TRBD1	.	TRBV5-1	TGCGCCAGCAGCACGGGACAGGGGGTTCGGGACGAGCAGTACTTC	CASSTGQGVRDEQYF
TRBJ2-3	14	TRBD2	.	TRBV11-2	TGTGCCAGCAGCTCCCGCCGGGGGGCAGATACGCAGTATTTT	CASSSRRGADTQYF
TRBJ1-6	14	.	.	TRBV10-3	TGTGCCATCAGTGACAGGGCTGATAATTCACCCCTCCACTTT	CAISDRADNSPLHF
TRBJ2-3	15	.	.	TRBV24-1	TGTGCCACCAGTGATTTCACCCAGGGCACAGATACGCAGTATTTT	CATSDFTQGTDTQYF
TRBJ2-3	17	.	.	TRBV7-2	TGTGCCAGCAGCTTTCGGCCGATAGCGGTTAGCACAGATACGCAGTATTTT	CASSFRPIAVSTDTQYF
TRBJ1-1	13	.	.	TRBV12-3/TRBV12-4	TGTGCCAGCAGCCCGCAGGGTGGCACTGAAGCTTTCTTT	CASSPQGGTEAFF
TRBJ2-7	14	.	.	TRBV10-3	TGTGCCATCAGTGTAGAGGGTCGGGGCTACGAGCAGTACTTC	CAISVEGRGYEQYF
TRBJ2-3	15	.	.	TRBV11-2	TGTGCCAGCAGCAAAAGGGGCCAGGGTCCAGATACGCAGTATTTT	CASSKRGQGPDTQYF
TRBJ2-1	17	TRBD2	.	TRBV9	TGTGCCAGCAGCGAGTCTCCGACTAGCGGGAGATACAATGAGCAGTTCTTC	CASSESPTSGRYNEQFF
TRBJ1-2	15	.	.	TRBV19	TGTGCCAGTAGTATATCCGCCAGAATGACTGTTGGCTACACCTTC	CASSISARMTVGYTF
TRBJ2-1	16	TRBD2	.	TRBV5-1	TGCGCCAGCAGTTCGGGGGGTCTAGCGGGAGTTAATGAGCAGTTCTTC	CASSSGGLAGVNEQFF
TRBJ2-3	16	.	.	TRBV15	TGTGCCACCAGCAGAGATAGGTCAGCGGAGGGAGCTACGCAGTATTTT	CATSRDRSAEGATQYF
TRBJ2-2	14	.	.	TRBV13	TGTGCCAGCAGCTTAGCGGGAAACACCGGGGAGCTGTTTTTT	CASSLAGNTGELFF
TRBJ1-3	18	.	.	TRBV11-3	TGTGCCAGCAGCTTAGGAGGCTACGGGATACTCTCTGGAAACACCATATATTTT	CASSLGGYGILSGNTIYF